This T cell receptor (beta chain) was profiled in a study of CD8 T cells in ankylosing spondylitis. Findings and caveats of the study: What seemed typical of ankylosing spondylitis blood was a TCR beta motif built from several highly homologous variants.

TCRdb processed the 5' RACE reads anew with MiXCR; each CDR3 protein has one entry. This table has 300,000 to 400,000 distinct CDR3 sequences, approximately 20% appearing once. Trimming cost V 5 bases and J 5 bases, with 15 bases left between them. Germline V gene lookup returns CDR1 DFQATT and CDR2 SNEGSKA (reference sequence). CDR3 size: 13 residues. For this clonotype: What it recognizes is unknown.

The sequencing input was blood, either unsorted or a sorted T cell fraction (not recorded which). This chain uses TRBV20-1 with TRBJ2-5; D possibly corresponds to TRBD1 (5 bases). The sequence derives from a male donor with ankylosing spondylitis. The DNA of the CDR3 is TGCAGTGCTCCTTTCTTGGGGCGCGAGACCCAGTACTTC. It encodes CSAPFLGRETQYF.